The rows below give T cell receptor beta chains drawn from one sample of a study of blood T cell repertoires in COVID-19. Method: immunoSEQ multiplex PCR; TCRdb's copy keeps in-frame clones and lacks some. The sample comprises fewer than 150,000 clones, approximately 89% of which are singletons, and 3% to 4% rests with the top ten. Sequenced: peripheral blood. These TCRs come from a woman aged 60-75 years with acute or convalescent COVID-19. Both conserved end residues are part of each CDR3. D genes are given only for firm matches. Clone size is shown for a subset of rows, as once, few, many or a class of expanded clone.

v_gene: TRBV10-1; d_gene: NA; abundance: once; j_gene: TRBJ2-1; CDR3aa: CASSYSGDRNEQFF; CDR3nt: TGCGCCAGCAGTTATTCAGGGGACCGGAATGAGCAGTTCTTC
v_gene: TRBV16; d_gene: NA; abundance: NA; j_gene: TRBJ1-2; CDR3aa: CASSQGAARGYTF; CDR3nt: TGTGCCAGCAGCCAGGGGGCAGCCCGGGGCTACACCTTC
v_gene: TRBV19; d_gene: NA; abundance: NA; j_gene: TRBJ1-2; CDR3aa: CATTGITTNLVQNYGYTF; CDR3nt: TGTGCCACTACCGGGATCACGACCAACCTAGTCCAAAACTATGGCTACACCTTC
v_gene: TRBV30; d_gene: NA; abundance: NA; j_gene: TRBJ2-5; CDR3aa: CAWSVGGAGVAQYF; CDR3nt: TGTGCCTGGAGTGTTGGGGGGGCCGGGGTAGCCCAGTACTTC
v_gene: TRBV11-2; d_gene: TRBD1; abundance: once; j_gene: TRBJ2-1; CDR3aa: CASSLDLPRTGGYEQFF; CDR3nt: TGTGCCAGCAGCTTAGATCTCCCCCGGACAGGGGGGTATGAGCAGTTCTTC
v_gene: TRBV6-1; d_gene: TRBD2; abundance: NA; j_gene: TRBJ2-5; CDR3aa: CASSEGEGRETQYF; CDR3nt: TGTGCCAGCAGTGAGGGGGAGGGGCGGGAGACCCAGTACTTC
v_gene: TRBV2; d_gene: NA; abundance: NA; j_gene: TRBJ2-5; CDR3aa: CASSDRGLGETQYF; CDR3nt: TGTGCCAGCAGTGACCGCGGTTTAGGAGAGACCCAGTACTTC
v_gene: TRBV7-2; d_gene: NA; abundance: NA; j_gene: TRBJ1-4; CDR3aa: CASSRLQGAKEKLFF; CDR3nt: TGTGCCAGCAGCCGGCTACAGGGTGCGAAAGAAAAACTGTTTTTT
v_gene: TRBV2; d_gene: NA; abundance: few; j_gene: TRBJ1-2; CDR3aa: CASSEAGGPEAGYTF; CDR3nt: TGTGCCAGCAGTGAAGCGGGGGGACCAGAGGCTGGCTACACCTTC
v_gene: TRBV5-1; d_gene: NA; abundance: NA; j_gene: TRBJ2-3; CDR3aa: CASSLEGGTPGPTDTQYF; CDR3nt: TGCGCCAGCAGCTTGGAGGGCGGGACCCCCGGCCCCACAGATACGCAGTATTTT
v_gene: TRBV9; d_gene: NA; abundance: NA; j_gene: TRBJ2-1; CDR3aa: CASSVGGHNEQFF; CDR3nt: TGTGCCAGCAGCGTAGGGGGCCACAATGAGCAGTTCTTC
v_gene: TRBV20-1; d_gene: NA; abundance: NA; j_gene: TRBJ2-3; CDR3aa: CSASLASHTDTQYF; CDR3nt: TGCAGTGCTAGTTTGGCATCTCACACAGATACGCAGTATTTT